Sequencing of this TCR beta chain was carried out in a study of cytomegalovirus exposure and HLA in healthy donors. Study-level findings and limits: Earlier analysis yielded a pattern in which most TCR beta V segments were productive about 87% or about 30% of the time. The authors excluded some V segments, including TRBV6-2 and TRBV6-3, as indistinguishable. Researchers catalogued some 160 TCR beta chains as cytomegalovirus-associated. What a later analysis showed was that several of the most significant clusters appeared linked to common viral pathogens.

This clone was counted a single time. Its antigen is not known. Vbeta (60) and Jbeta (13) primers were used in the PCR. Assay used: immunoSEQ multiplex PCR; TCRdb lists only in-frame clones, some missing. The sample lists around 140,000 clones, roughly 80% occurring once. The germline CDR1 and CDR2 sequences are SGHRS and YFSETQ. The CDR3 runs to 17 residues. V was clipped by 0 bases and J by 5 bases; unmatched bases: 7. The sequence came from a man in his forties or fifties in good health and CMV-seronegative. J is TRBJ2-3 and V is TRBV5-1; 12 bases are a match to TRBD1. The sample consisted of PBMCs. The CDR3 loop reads CASSLDGTGGQRDTQYF. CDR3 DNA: TGCGCCAGCAGCTTGGACGGGACAGGGGGCCAAAGAGATACGCAGTATTTT.